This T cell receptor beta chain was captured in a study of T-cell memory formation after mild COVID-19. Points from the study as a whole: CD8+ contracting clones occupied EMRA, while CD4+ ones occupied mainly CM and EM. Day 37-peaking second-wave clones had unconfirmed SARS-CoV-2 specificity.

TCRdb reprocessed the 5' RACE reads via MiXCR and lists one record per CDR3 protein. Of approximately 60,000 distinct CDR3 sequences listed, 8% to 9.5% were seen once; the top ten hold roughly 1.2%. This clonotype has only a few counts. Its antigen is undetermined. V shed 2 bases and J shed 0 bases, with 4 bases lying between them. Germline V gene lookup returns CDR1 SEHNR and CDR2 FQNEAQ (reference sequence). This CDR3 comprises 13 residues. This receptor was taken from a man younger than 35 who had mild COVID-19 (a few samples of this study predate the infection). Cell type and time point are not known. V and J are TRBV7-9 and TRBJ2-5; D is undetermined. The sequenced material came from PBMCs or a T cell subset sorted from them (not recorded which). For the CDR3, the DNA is TGTGCCAGCAGCTTACAGGACCAAGAGACCCAGTACTTC. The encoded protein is CASSLQDQETQYF.